Shown below are 29 T cell receptor beta chains from a single sample sequenced in a study of OX40 agonist ivuxolimab in advanced cancers. TCRdb's table, derived via immunoSEQ multiplex PCR, lists solely in-frame clones and lacks some. The table has roughly 80,000 clones, about nine tenths seen once. This material consisted of CD4+ or CD8+ T cells sorted from blood, taken in a trial of the OX40 agonist ivuxolimab. The receptors come from an adult with an advanced solid tumor such as melanoma, head and neck, liver or kidney cancer.

This chain joins TRBV2 and TRBJ2-2, with D possibly TRBD1 on 6 matching bases. V lost 6 bases to trimming and J lost 7 bases, with 18 bases between them. Germline values: CDR1 SNHLY, CDR2 FYNNEI. The CDR3 totals 15 residues. The CDR3 DNA sequence: TGTGCCAGCAGAACCGGGACACTACCCTTCGGGGAGCTGTTTTTT. Translating it yields CASRTGTLPFGELFF.

The CDR3 reads CASSAQTATTGELFF. The CDR3 DNA sequence: TGTGCCAGCAGCGCTCAGACAGCTACAACCGGGGAGCTGTTTTTT. The V gene is TRBV7-2, the J gene TRBJ2-2, with TRBD1 as a possible D gene (5 bases). Per germline, CDR1 SGHTA and CDR2 FQGNSA. V lost 5 bases to trimming and J lost 5 bases, with 15 bases between them. This CDR3 region has 15 residues.

The chain recombines TRBV5-1 with TRBJ1-5; D remains ambiguous. V gave up 0 bases and J gave up 0 bases, with 7 bases separating them. The CDR3 loop spans 15 amino acids. Germline assignment: CDR1 SGHRS and CDR2 YFSETQ. The CDR3 region has the DNA TGCGCCAGCAGCTTGGGAGATTATAGCAATCAGCCCCAGCATTTT. This codes for CASSLGDYSNQPQHF. Variable domain in full (rest from reference TRBV5-1 and TRBJ1-5): KAGVTQTPRYLIKTRGQQVTLSCSPISGHRSVSWYQQTPGQGLQFLFEYFSETQRNKGNFPGRFSGRQFSNSRSEMNVSTLELGDSALYLCASSLGDYSNQPQHFGDGTRLSIL.

V gene TRBV13 combines with J gene TRBJ2-3; D remains unclear. V lost 4 bases and J lost 0, with 11 bases in between. In germline, CDR1 is PRHDT, CDR2 FYEKMQ (reference sequence). The CDR3 is made up of 15 amino acids. For the CDR3, the DNA is TGTGCCAGCAGCTCCCTGGGGATCAGCACAGATACGCAGTATTTT. This codes for CASSSLGISTDTQYF.

DNA of the CDR3: TGTGCCAGCAGGTTAAGAGGGGCTCAAAGCTCCTACAATGAGCAGTTCTTC. Translated, it gives CASRLRGAQSSYNEQFF. The rearrangement links TRBV27 to TRBJ2-1; D is perhaps TRBD1 or TRBD2 (5 bases each). The V and J ends lost 6 bases and 0 bases respectively, with 18 bases between them. This CDR3 contains 17 residues. The germline gives CDR1 MNHEY, CDR2 SMNVEV (reference sequence).

V usage is TRBV19 and J usage is TRBJ2-2; D gene uncertain. Germline assignment: CDR1 LNHDA and CDR2 SQIVND (reference sequence). The V end lost 5 bases, the J end lost 7 bases, and 8 bases lay between the germline ends. This CDR3 is built from 12 residues. The chain's CDR3 is CASSPYLGELFF. As DNA, the CDR3 is TGTGCCAGTAGTCCGTATCTCGGGGAGCTGTTTTTT.

A few counts support this clone. The genes are TRBV5-1 and TRBJ1-4; no clear D. Germline CDR1 is SGHRS and CDR2 is YFSETQ. The CDR3 is 14 amino acids. V dropped 0 bases and J dropped 6 bases, with 9 bases sitting between them. The CDR3 protein is CASSLGGVDEKLFF. CDR3 nucleotides: TGCGCCAGCAGCTTGGGCGGGGTAGATGAAAAACTGTTTTTT.

V usage is TRBV7-2 and J usage is TRBJ1-2, with 11 nucleotides matching TRBD1. The CDR3 contains 14 residues. Germline assignment: CDR1 SGHTA and CDR2 FQGNSA. J gave up 8 bases and V 5 bases, and 7 bases lay outside the gene matches. The CDR3 DNA follows: TGTGCCAGCAGCGTTACAAGGACAGGGGGCGGCTACACCTTC. It yields the protein CASSVTRTGGGYTF.

This chain connects TRBV7-9 to TRBJ2-1; TRBD2 aligns across 7 bases. Looked up from germline, CDR1 is SEHNR and CDR2 is FQNEAQ (reference sequence). Trimming cost V 5 bases and J 12 bases; bases outside gene matches: 13. CDR3 length: 14 residues. CDR3 sequence (DNA): TGTGCCAGCAGCCTTAGCGGGCCTACAATGAGGCAGTTCTTC. This gives the protein CASSLSGPTMRQFF.

CDR3 in amino acids: CASSFPGGMNEQFF. Written as DNA, the CDR3 is TGTGCCAGCAGCTTCCCGGGGGGGATGAATGAGCAGTTCTTC. The chain combines TRBV11-2 with TRBJ2-1; the match to TRBD2 covers 8 bases. The germline CDR1 and CDR2 sequences are SGHAT and FQNNGV. Losses at the gene ends were 3 bases for V and 7 bases for J; bases not matched to a gene: 5. This CDR3 contains 14 residues. The variable domain in full, with the rest retrieved from reference TRBV11-2 and TRBJ2-1, is EAGVAQSPRYKIIEKRQSVAFWCNPISGHATLYWYQQILGQGPKLLIQFQNNGVVDDSQLPKDRFSAERLKGVDSTLKIQPAKLEDSAVYLCASSFPGGMNEQFFGPGTRLTVL.

The V and J genes are TRBV6-6 and TRBJ1-5; D possibly corresponds to TRBD1 (5 bases). The CDR3 sequence is 15 residues long. Germline lookup yields CDR1 MNHNY and CDR2 SVGAGI (reference sequence). Trimming took 5 bases from V and 0 from J, leaving 11 bases between them. CDR3 protein: CASSRGGSSNQPQHF. As DNA, the CDR3 is TGTGCCAGCAGTCGGGGGGGTAGTAGCAATCAGCCCCAGCATTTT.

This clone was seen a few times. The chain uses TRBV18 and TRBJ2-7; weak D call: TRBD1 (6 bases). Trimming shortened V by 2 bases and J by 6 bases, and 11 bases separated the two germline ends. This CDR3 comprises 13 residues. Germline V lookup: CDR1 KGHSH, CDR2 LQKENI. CDR3 loop: CASSPATGGEQYV. The CDR3 DNA reads TGTGCCAGCTCACCAGCGACAGGTGGCGAGCAGTACGTC.

The chain employs TRBV4-2 and TRBJ2-5, with TRBD2 matching 7 bases. V lost 4 bases to trimming and J lost 1 base; unmatched junction nucleotides: 3. Per the germline V gene, CDR1 is LGHNA and CDR2 is YNFKEQ. The CDR3 runs 14 residues. The CDR3 DNA reads as TGTGCCAGCAGCCCGTCGGGGGGCCAAGAGACCCAGTACTTC. Translating it yields CASSPSGGQETQYF.

A few counts support this clone. The V gene is TRBV6-1, the J gene TRBJ2-7, with D possibly being TRBD1 or TRBD2 (6 bases each). CDR3 length: 15 amino acids. V gave up 11 bases and J gave up 6 bases, with 26 bases separating them. Germline V gene lookup returns CDR1 MNHNS and CDR2 SASEGT. CDR3 coding DNA: TGTGCCGCCTACAAGAAGGGGCTAGGGGGGCTCGAGCAGTACTTC. This codes for CAAYKKGLGGLEQYF.

This clone showed up just a few times. V gene TRBV6-5 combines with J gene TRBJ1-2; D gene unclear. The CDR3 consists of 14 residues. CDR1 is MNHEY and CDR2 is SVGAGI in the germline V gene. The V and J ends lost 0 bases and 4 bases respectively, with 9 bases between them. CDR3 nucleotide sequence: TGTGCCAGCAGTTACTCTCCTGCGTCCTATGGCTACACCTTC. Its translation: CASSYSPASYGYTF.

In this sample, this clone turned up once. The rearrangement joins TRBV28 to TRBJ1-2, with unresolved D. The CDR3 sequence is 15 residues long. Germline V gene lookup returns CDR1 MDHEN and CDR2 SYDVKM. Trimming pared 6 bases from V and 0 bases from J, leaving 14 bases between. CDR3 protein: CASSPRGAANYGYTF. Written as DNA, the CDR3 is TGTGCCAGCAGCCCGAGAGGTGCGGCTAACTATGGCTACACCTTC.

The chain employs TRBV5-1 and TRBJ1-4, with D possibly being TRBD1 (6 bases). V was clipped by 1 base and J by 7 bases, with 14 bases between them. Germline CDR1 reads SGHRS; CDR2 reads YFSETQ. The CDR3 is 15 amino acids. For the CDR3, the DNA is TGCGCCAGCAGCTTGAAGACAGGCTATACTGAAAAACTGTTTTTT. Amino acid sequence: CASSLKTGYTEKLFF.

The rearrangement uses TRBV1 and TRBJ2-7. TRBV1 has pseudogene status. The CDR3 is 13 amino acids. This chain's CDR3 is CTSIPYGGIEQYV. In DNA form, the CDR3 reads TGCACCAGCATACCCTACGGGGGCATCGAGCAGTACGTC.

This rearrangement joins TRBV5-8 to TRBJ2-3; TRBD2 matches at 9 bases. The CDR3 has 16 amino acids. Looked up from germline, CDR1 is SGHTS and CDR2 is YDEGEE. The V gene end was trimmed by 3 bases and the J gene end by 1 base; junction bases not matched to a gene: 6. Here the CDR3 DNA reads TGTGCCAGCAGCTCACCCGCTAGCGGGGGCACAGATACGCAGTATTTT. This codes for CASSSPASGGTDTQYF.

This chain connects TRBV28 to TRBJ1-5; D unclear. The CDR3 has 12 residues. Germline CDR1 reads MDHEN; CDR2 reads SYDVKM. With 7 bases removed from V and 6 bases from J, the gap between germline ends came to 10 bases. The CDR3 sequence is CASNSGPQPQHF. The CDR3 nucleotides are TGTGCCAGCAACTCGGGCCCTCAGCCCCAGCATTTT.

This rearrangement joins TRBV19 to TRBJ2-4; possible D gene TRBD2, 6 bases. The V end was cut by 7 bases, the J end by 1 base, with 26 bases between. CDR1 is LNHDA, CDR2 SQIVND, per germline (reference sequence). The CDR3 is 19 residues long. The CDR3 sequence is CASTSPGQGPRGAKNIQYF. The CDR3 region has the DNA TGTGCCAGTACCTCCCCCGGGCAGGGCCCCCGGGGGGCCAAAAACATTCAGTACTTC.

This clone was detected only once. The rearrangement links TRBV19 to TRBJ1-1; a possible D gene is TRBD1 (6 bases). Per germline, CDR1 LNHDA and CDR2 SQIVND (reference sequence). Trimming removed 4 bases from V and 9 bases from J, with 15 bases in between. The CDR3 has 13 amino acids. CDR3 loop: CASSTRGRGQAFF. In DNA, the CDR3 is TGTGCCAGTAGTACGCGGGGGCGAGGGCAAGCTTTCTTT.

V is TRBV19 and J is TRBJ1-1; perhaps TRBD1 as D (5 bases). Germline V gene lookup returns CDR1 LNHDA and CDR2 SQIVND (reference sequence). The V and J ends lost 3 bases and 1 base respectively, with 12 bases between them. CDR3 length: 15 residues. Written as DNA, the CDR3 is TGTGCCAGTAGTATTGGGGGAGGGACGAACACTGAAGCTTTCTTT. Translated, it gives CASSIGGGTNTEAFF.

V and J are TRBV9 and TRBJ1-1, with TRBD1 as a possible D gene (5 bases). Trimming left V 0 bases short and J 3 bases short, with 12 bases between. The V gene's germline CDR1 is SGDLS and CDR2 YYNGEE. The CDR3 sequence is 15 residues long. DNA for the CDR3: TGTGCCAGCAGCGTAGGGTTGGCGGGGCACACTGAAGCTTTCTTT. Translated: CASSVGLAGHTEAFF.

The chain employs TRBV9 and TRBJ2-7; no clear D. The germline V and J ends were trimmed by 4 bases and 3 bases, with 14 bases remaining between them. In germline, CDR1 is SGDLS, CDR2 YYNGEE. The CDR3 runs 14 residues. In DNA, the CDR3 is TGTGCCAGCAGCCTAGACCAGGACGTCTACGAGCAGTACTTC. It encodes CASSLDQDVYEQYF. Full variable domain (remainder filled in from reference TRBV9 and TRBJ2-7): DSGVTQTPKHLITATGQRVTLRCSPRSGDLSVYWYQQSLDQGLQFLIQYYNGEERAKGNILERFSAQQFPDLHSELNLSSLELGDSALYFCASSLDQDVYEQYFGPGTRLTVT.

The J gene is TRBJ1-1, the V gene TRBV30; D gene uncertain. From germline, CDR1 is GTSNPN and CDR2 SVGIG (reference sequence). Trimming stripped 7 bases from V and 2 bases from J, with 11 bases between. The CDR3 is made up of 12 amino acids. CDR3 coding DNA: TGTGCCTCCCCGGGGTCCAACACTGAAGCTTTCTTT. It specifies CASPGSNTEAFF. Filled out from reference TRBV30 and TRBJ1-1, the complete variable domain reads SQTIHQWPATLVQPVGSPLSLECTVEGTSNPNLYWYRQAAGRGLQLLFYSVGIGQISSEVPQNLSASRPQDRQFILSSKKLLLSDSGFYLCASPGSNTEAFFGQGTRLTVV.

V gene TRBV19 combines with J gene TRBJ1-1; D unresolved. The V end lost 3 bases, the J end lost 1 base, and 12 bases lay between the germline ends. The CDR3 spans 15 residues. Germline V gene sequence: CDR1 LNHDA, CDR2 SQIVND (reference sequence). CDR3 in amino acids: CASSISVTTNTEAFF. The CDR3 DNA reads TGTGCCAGTAGTATCTCGGTGACTACGAACACTGAAGCTTTCTTT.

This clone occurred once. V gene TRBV7-2 combines with J gene TRBJ1-1; D remains ambiguous. The CDR3 extends over 13 amino acids. Trimming removed 7 bases from V and 0 bases from J, with 9 bases in between. CDR1 is SGHTA, CDR2 FQGNSA, per germline. CDR3 sequence reads: CASKVPMNTEAFF. CDR3 nucleotides: TGTGCCAGCAAAGTCCCGATGAACACTGAAGCTTTCTTT.

The chain uses TRBV18 and TRBJ1-2; 8 bases line up with TRBD1. This CDR3 region has 15 residues. Germline trimming cut 3 bases from V and 0 bases from J; bases unmatched to any gene: 3. The V gene's germline CDR1 is KGHSH and CDR2 LQKENI. DNA for the CDR3: TGTGCCAGCTCACCCGGACAGGGTTCTAACTATGGCTACACCTTC. As protein: CASSPGQGSNYGYTF.